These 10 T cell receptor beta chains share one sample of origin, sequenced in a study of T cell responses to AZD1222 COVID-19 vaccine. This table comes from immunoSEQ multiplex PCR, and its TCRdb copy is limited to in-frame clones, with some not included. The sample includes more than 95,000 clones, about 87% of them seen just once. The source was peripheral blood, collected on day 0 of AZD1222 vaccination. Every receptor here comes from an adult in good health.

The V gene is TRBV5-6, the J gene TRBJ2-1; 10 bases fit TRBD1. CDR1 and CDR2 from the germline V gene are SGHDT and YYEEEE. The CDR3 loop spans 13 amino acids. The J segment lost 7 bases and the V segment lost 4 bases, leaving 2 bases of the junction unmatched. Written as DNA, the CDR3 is TGTGCCAGCAGCAGGACAGGGGGGAATGAGCAGTTCTTC. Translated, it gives CASSRTGGNEQFF.

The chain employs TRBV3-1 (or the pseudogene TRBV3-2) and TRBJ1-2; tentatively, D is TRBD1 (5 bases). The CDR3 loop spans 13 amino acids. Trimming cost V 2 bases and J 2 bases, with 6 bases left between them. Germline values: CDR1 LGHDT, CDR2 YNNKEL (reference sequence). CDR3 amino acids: CASSQRGNYGYTF. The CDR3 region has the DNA TGTGCCAGCAGCCAACGGGGCAACTATGGCTACACCTTC.

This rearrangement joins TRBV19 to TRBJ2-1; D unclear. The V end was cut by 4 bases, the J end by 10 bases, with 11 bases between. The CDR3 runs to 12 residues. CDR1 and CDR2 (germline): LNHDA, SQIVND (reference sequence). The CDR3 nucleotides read TGTGCCAGTAGTAAGGACCTTGGGGAGCAGTTCTTC. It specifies CASSKDLGEQFF.

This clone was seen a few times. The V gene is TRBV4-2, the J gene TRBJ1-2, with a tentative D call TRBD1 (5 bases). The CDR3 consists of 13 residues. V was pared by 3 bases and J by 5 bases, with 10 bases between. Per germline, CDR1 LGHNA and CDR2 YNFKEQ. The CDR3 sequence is CASSHGTEYGYTF. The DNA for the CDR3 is TGTGCCAGCAGCCACGGGACGGAATATGGCTACACCTTC.

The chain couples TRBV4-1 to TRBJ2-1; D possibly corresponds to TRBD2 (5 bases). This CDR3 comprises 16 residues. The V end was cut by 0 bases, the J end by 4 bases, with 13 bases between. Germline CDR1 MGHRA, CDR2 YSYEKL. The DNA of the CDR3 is TGCGCCAGCAGCCAAGAAAGGCTAGCACGGTACAATGAGCAGTTCTTC. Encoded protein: CASSQERLARYNEQFF.

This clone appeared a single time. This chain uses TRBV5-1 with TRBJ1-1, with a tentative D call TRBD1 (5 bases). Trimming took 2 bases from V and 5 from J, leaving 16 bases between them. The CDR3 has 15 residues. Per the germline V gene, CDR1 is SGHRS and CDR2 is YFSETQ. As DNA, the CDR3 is TGCGCCAGCAGCTTCCGGGACCCCTTGGGGACTGAAGCTTTCTTT. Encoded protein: CASSFRDPLGTEAFF.

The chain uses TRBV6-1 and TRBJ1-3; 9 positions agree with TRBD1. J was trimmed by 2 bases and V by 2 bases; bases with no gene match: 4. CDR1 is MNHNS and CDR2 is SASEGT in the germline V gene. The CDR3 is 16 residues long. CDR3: CASSEIWTGAGNTIYF. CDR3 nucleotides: TGTGCCAGCAGTGAAATCTGGACAGGGGCTGGAAACACCATATATTTT.

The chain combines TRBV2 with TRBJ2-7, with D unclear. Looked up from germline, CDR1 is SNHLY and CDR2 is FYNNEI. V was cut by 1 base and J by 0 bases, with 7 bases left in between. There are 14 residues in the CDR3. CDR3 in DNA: TGTGCCAGCAGTGAAGACGCGGACTCCTACGAGCAGTACTTC. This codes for CASSEDADSYEQYF.

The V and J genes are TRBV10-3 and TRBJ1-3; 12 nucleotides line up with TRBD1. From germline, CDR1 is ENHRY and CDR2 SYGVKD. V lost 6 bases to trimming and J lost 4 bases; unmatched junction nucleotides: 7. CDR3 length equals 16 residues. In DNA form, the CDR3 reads TGTGCCATCAGCCGGGGACAGGGGGCGCTCGGAAACACCATATATTTT. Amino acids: CAISRGQGALGNTIYF.

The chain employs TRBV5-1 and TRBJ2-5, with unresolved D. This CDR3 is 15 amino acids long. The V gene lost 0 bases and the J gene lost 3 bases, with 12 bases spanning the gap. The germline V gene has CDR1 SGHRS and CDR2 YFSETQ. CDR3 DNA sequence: TGCGCCAGCAGCTTGGGGCCGGGTAGTAAAGAGACCCAGTACTTC. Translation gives CASSLGPGSKETQYF. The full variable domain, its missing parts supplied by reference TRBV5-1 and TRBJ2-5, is KAGVTQTPRYLIKTRGQQVTLSCSPISGHRSVSWYQQTPGQGLQFLFEYFSETQRNKGNFPGRFSGRQFSNSRSEMNVSTLELGDSALYLCASSLGPGSKETQYFGPGTRLLVL.